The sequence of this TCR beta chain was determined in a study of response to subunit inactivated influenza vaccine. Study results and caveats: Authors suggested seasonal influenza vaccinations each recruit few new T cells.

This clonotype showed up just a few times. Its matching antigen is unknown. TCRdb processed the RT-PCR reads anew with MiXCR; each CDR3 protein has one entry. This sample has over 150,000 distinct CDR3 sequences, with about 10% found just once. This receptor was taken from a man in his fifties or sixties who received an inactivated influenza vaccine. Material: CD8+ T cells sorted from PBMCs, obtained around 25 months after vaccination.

The CDR3 spells CASSWTGTSGNTIYF. The CDR3 DNA reads as TGCGCCAGCAGCTGGACCGGGACCTCTGGAAACACCATATATTTT. The rearrangement uses TRBV5-1 and TRBJ1-3, with D possibly being TRBD1 (5 bases). This CDR3 contains 15 residues. Per the germline V gene, CDR1 is SGHRS and CDR2 is YFSETQ. Trimming pared 3 bases from V and 0 bases from J, leaving 10 bases between.